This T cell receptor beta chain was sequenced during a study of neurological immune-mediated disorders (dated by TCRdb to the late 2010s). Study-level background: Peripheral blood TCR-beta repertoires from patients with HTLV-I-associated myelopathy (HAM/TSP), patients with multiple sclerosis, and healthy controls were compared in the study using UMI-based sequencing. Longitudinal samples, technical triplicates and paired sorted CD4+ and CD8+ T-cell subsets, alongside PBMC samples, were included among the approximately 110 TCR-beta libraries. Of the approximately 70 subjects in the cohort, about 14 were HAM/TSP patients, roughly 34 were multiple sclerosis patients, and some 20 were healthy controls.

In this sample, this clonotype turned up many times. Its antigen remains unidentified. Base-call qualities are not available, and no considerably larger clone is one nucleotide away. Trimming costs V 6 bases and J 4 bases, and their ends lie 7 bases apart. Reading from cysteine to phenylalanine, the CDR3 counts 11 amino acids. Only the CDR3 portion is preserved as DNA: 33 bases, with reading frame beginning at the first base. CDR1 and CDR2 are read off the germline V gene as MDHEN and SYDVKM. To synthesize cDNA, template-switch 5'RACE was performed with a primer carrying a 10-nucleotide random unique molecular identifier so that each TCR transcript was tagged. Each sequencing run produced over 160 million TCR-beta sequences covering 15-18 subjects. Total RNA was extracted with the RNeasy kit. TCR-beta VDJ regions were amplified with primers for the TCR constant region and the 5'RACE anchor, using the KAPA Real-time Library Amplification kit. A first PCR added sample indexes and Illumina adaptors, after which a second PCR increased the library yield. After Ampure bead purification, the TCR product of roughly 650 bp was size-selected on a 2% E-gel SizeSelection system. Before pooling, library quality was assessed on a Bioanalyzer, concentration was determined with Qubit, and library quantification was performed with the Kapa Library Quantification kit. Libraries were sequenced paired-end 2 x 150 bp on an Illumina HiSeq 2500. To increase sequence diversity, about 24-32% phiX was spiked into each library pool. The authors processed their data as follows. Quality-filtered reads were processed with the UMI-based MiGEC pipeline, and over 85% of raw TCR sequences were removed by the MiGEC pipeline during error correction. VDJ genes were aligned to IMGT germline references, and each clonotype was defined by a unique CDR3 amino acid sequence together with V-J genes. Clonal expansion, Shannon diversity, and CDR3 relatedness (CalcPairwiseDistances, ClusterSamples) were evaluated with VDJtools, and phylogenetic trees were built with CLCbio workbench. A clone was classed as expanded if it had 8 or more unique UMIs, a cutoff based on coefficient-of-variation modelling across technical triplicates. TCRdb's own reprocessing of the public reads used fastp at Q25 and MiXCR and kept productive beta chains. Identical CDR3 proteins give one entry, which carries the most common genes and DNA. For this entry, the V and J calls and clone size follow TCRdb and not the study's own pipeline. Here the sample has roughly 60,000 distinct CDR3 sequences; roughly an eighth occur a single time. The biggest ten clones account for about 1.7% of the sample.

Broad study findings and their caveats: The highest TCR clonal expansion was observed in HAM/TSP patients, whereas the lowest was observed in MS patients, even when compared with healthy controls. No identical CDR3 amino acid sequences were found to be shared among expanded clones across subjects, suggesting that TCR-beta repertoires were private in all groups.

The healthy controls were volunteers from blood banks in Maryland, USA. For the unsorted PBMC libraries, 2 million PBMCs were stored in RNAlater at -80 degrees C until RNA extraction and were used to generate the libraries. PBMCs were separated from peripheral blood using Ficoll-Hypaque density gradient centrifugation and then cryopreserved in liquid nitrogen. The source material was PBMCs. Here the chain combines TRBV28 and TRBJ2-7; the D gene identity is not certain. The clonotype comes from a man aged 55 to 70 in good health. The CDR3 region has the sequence CASSRFYEQYF. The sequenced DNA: TGTGCCAGCAGCCGATTTTACGAGCAGTACTTC.